This T cell receptor beta chain stems from a study of cytomegalovirus exposure and HLA in healthy donors. Study-wide context: Assignment to the Caucasian-associated ancestry cluster applied to approximately 80% of the approximately 360 genotyped donors.

Primers: 60 Vbeta forward and 13 Jbeta reverse. The data were produced by immunoSEQ multiplex PCR, yet TCRdb's version contains in-frame clones alone and is incomplete. Among around 180,000 clones, nearly 80% were seen once, and the ten largest hold 4.5% to 7.5%. Concerning this clone: The antigen remains undetermined.

V was trimmed by 6 bases and J by 1 base, leaving 12 bases between them. Germline lookup yields CDR1 SGHDN and CDR2 FVKESK. The CDR3 consists of 14 residues. General study findings and limits: Among the sequence variants, a highly shared cluster was likely an artifact of sequencing. Later on, an analysis tied about 17,000 TCR beta sequences to HLA alleles at 0.05 false discovery rate. The study labeled fewer than 200 TCR beta chains cytomegalovirus-associated.

V is TRBV14 and J is TRBJ1-1; possibly TRBD1 for D (5 bases). Sequenced sample: PBMCs. The sequence was collected from a woman aged 25 to 39 in good health and CMV-seropositive. The CDR3 bases are TGTGCCAGCAGTATCGGGGGGAGGAACACTGAAGCTTTCTTT. Translation: CASSIGGRNTEAFF.